The 2 T cell receptor beta chains below were found in one sample sequenced in a study of CD8+ T cells in alopecia areata. Treatment of the sample: oral pan-JAK inhibitor, 5-10 mg twice daily. It was cDNA, reverse transcribed from extracted RNA, that served as the sequencing template. The repertoire was sequenced with immunoSEQ multiplex PCR; TCRdb's copy has only in-frame clones and lacks some. The sample carries 200,000 to 250,000 clones, about two fifths recorded once. The sample consisted of CD4+ T cells sorted from blood, taken around week 31, from a patient treated with tofacitinib. The receptor source for this set is a human donor with alopecia areata.

This clone was picked up many times. This chain links TRBV7-8 with TRBJ2-2; no clear D. CDR1 and CDR2 from the germline V gene are SGHVS and FQNEAQ. V gave up 2 bases and J gave up 5 bases, with 9 bases separating them. The length of the CDR3 is 14 residues. The CDR3 region is CASSLPVGTGELFF. As DNA, the CDR3 is TGTGCCAGCAGCTTACCCGTGGGAACCGGGGAGCTGTTTTTT.

This clone was counted a few times. The gene calls are TRBV30 and TRBJ1-4; weak D call: TRBD1 (5 bases). Trimming stripped 1 base from V and 8 bases from J, with 17 bases between. The CDR3 is 15 residues long. Germline V gene data show CDR1 as GTSNPN and CDR2 as SVGIG (reference sequence). CDR3 DNA: TGTGCCTGGAGTGATTCGAGGGGTCTAGGCGAAAAACTGTTTTTT. Its translation: CAWSDSRGLGEKLFF. The full variable domain, its missing parts supplied by reference TRBV30 and TRBJ1-4, is SQTIHQWPATLVQPVGSPLSLECTVEGTSNPNLYWYRQAAGRGLQLLFYSVGIGQISSEVPQNLSASRPQDRQFILSSKKLLLSDSGFYLCAWSDSRGLGEKLFFGSGTQLSVL.